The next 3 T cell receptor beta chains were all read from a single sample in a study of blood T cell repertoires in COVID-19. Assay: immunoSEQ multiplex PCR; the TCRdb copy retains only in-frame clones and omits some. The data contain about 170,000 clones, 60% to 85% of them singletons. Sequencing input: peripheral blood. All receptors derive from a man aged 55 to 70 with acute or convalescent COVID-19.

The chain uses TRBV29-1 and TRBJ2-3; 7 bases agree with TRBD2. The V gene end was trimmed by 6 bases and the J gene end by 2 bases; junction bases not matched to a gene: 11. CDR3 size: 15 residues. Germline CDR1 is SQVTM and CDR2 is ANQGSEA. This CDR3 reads CSVATSYSTTDTQYF. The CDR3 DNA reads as TGCAGCGTCGCGACTAGCTATAGTACCACAGATACGCAGTATTTT.

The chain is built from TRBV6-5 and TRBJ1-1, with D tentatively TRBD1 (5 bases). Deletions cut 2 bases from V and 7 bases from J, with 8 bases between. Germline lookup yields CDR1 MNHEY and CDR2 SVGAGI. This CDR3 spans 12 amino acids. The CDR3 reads CASSYRQGEAFF. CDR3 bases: TGTGCCAGCAGTTACCGGCAGGGTGAAGCTTTCTTT.

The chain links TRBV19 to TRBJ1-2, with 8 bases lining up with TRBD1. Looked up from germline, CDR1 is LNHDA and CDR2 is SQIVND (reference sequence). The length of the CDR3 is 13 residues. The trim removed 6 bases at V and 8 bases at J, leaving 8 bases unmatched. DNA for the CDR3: TGTGCCAGTAGCCAGGGGGCGGTTCGGGGCTACACCTTC. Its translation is CASSQGAVRGYTF.